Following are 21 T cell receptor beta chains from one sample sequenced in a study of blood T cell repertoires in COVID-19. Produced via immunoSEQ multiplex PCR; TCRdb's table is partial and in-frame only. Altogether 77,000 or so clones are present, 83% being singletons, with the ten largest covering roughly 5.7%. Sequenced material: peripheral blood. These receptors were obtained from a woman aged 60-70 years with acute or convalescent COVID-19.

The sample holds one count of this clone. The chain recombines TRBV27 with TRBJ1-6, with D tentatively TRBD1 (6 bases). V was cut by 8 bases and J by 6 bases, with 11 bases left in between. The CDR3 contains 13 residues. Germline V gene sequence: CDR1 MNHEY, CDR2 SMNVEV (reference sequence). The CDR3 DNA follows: TGTGCCAGCGGGGGGGCGGGTAATTCACCCCTCCACTTT. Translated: CASGGAGNSPLHF.

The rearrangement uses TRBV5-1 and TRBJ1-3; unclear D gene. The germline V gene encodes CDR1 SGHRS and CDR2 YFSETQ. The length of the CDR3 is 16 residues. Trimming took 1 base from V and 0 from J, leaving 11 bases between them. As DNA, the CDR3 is TGCGCCAGCAGCTTGAACCCCCAGATCTCTGGAAACACCATATATTTT. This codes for CASSLNPQISGNTIYF.

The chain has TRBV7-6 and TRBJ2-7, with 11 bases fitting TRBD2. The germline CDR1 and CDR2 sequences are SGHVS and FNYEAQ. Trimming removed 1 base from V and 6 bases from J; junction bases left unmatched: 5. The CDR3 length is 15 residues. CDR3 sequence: CASSLGSGGAGEQYF. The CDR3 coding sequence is TGTGCCAGCAGCTTAGGTAGCGGGGGGGCCGGCGAGCAGTACTTC.

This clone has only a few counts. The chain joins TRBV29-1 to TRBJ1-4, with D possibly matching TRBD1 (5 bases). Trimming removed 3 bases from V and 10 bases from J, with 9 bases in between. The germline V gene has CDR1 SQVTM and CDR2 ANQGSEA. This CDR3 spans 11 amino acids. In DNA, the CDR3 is TGCAGCGTTGAGGCCGGGGGAAAACTGTTTTTT. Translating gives CSVEAGGKLFF.

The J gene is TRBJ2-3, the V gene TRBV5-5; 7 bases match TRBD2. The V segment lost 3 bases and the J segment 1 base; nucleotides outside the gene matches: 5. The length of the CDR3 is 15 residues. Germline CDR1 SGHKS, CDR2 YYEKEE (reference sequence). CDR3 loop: CASSSLALGTDTQYF. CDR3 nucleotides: TGTGCCAGCAGCTCACTAGCGCTGGGCACAGATACGCAGTATTTT. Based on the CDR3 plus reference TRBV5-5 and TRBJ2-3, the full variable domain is DAGVTQSPTHLIKTRGQQVTLRCSPISGHKSVSWYQQVLGQGPQFIFQYYEKEERGRGNFPDRFSARQFPNYSSELNVNALLLGDSALYLCASSSLALGTDTQYFGPGTRLTVL.

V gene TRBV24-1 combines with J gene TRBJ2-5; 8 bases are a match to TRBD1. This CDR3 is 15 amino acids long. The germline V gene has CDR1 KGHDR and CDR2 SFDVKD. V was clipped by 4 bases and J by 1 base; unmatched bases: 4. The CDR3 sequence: CATSDPGTGQETQYF. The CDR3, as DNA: TGTGCCACCAGTGACCCCGGGACAGGCCAAGAGACCCAGTACTTC.

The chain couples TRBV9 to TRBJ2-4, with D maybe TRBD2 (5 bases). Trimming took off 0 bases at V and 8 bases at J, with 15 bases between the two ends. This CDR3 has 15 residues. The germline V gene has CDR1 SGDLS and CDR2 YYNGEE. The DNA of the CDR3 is TGTGCCAGCAGCGTAGAAATGAGGACTGGGGACATTCAGTACTTC. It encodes CASSVEMRTGDIQYF.

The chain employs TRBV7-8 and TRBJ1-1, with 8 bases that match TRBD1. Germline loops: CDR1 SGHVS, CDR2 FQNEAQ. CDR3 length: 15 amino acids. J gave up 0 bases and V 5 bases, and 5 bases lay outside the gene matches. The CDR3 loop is CASSPVQGVNTEAFF. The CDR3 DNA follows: TGTGCCAGCAGCCCCGTACAGGGGGTGAACACTGAAGCTTTCTTT.

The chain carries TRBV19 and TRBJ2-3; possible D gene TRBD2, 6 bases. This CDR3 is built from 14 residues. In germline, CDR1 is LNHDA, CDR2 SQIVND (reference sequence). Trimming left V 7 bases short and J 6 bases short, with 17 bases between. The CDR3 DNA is TGTGCCAGTAAGAGGGCTAGCGTGGAGGATACGCAGTATTTT. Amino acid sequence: CASKRASVEDTQYF.

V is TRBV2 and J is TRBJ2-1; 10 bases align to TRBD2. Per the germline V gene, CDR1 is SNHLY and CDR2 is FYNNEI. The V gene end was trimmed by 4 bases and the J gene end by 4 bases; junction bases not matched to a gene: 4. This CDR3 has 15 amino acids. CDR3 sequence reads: CASSGPSGGYNEQFF. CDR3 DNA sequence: TGTGCCAGCAGTGGTCCTAGCGGGGGATACAATGAGCAGTTCTTC.

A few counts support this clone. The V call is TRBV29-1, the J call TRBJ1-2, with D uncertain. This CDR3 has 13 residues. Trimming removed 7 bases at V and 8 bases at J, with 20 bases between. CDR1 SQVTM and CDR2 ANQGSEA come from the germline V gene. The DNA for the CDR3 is TGCAGCGGCCAGGCGGGGATTAAAGGGGGCTACACCTTC. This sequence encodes CSGQAGIKGGYTF. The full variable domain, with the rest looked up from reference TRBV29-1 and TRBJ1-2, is SAVISQKPSRDICQRGTSLTIQCQVDSQVTMMFWYRQQPGQSLTLIATANQGSEATYESGFVIDKFPISRPNLTFSTLTVSNMSPEDSSIYLCSGQAGIKGGYTFGSGTRLTVV.

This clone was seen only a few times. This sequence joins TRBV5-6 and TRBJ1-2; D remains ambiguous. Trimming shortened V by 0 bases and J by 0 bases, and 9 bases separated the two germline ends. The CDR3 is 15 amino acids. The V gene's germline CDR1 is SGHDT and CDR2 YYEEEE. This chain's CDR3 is CASSLGELTNYGYTF. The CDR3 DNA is TGTGCCAGCAGCTTGGGTGAGCTTACTAACTATGGCTACACCTTC.

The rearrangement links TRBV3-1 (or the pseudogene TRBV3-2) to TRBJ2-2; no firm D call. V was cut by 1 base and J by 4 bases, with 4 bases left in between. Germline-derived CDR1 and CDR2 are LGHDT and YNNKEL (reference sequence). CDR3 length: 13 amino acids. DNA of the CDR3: TGTGCCAGCAGCCAAGCCAGCACCGGGGAGCTGTTTTTT. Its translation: CASSQASTGELFF.

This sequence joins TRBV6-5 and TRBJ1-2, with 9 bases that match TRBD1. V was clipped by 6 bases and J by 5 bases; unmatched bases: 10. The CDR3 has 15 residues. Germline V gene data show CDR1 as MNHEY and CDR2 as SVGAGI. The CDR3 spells CASSPRDREAYGYTF. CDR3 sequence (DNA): TGTGCCAGCAGCCCCCGGGACAGGGAGGCATATGGCTACACCTTC.

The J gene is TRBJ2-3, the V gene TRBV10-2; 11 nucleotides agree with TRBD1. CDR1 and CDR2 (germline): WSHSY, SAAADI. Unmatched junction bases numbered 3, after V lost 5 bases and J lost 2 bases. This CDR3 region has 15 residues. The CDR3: CASSRDRGFTDTQYF. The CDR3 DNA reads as TGCGCCAGCAGTCGGGACAGGGGGTTCACAGATACGCAGTATTTT.

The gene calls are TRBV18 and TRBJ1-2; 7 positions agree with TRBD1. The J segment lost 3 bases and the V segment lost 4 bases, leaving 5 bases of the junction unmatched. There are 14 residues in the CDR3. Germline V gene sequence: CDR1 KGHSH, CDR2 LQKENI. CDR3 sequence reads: CASSRDTGDYGYTF. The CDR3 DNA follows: TGTGCCAGCTCACGTGACACAGGGGACTATGGCTACACCTTC.

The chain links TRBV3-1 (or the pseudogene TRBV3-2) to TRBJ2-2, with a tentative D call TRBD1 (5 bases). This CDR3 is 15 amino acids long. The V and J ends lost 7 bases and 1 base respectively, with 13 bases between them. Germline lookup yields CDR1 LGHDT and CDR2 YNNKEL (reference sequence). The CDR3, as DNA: TGTGCCAGCACCCTAGGGGCCCTGAACACCGGGGAGCTGTTTTTT. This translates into CASTLGALNTGELFF.

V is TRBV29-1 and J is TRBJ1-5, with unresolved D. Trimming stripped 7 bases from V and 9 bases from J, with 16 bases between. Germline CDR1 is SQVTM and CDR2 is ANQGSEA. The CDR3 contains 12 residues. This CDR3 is CSAITGSRPQHF. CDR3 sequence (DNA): TGCAGCGCAATAACGGGGTCCAGGCCCCAGCATTTT.

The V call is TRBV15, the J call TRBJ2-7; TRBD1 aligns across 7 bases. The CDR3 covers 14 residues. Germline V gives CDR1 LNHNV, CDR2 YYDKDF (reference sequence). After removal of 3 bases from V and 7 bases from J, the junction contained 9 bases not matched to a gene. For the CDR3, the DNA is TGTGCCACCAGCAGGACAGGGCTAGGGGGAGAGCAGTACTTC. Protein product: CATSRTGLGGEQYF.

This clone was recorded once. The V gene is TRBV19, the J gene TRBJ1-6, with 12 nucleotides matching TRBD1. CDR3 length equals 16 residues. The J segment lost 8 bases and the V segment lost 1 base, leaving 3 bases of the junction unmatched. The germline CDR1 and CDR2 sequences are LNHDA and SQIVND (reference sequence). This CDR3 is CASSIGDRGLHSPLHF. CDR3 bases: TGTGCCAGTAGTATAGGGGACAGGGGGCTCCATTCACCCCTCCACTTT.

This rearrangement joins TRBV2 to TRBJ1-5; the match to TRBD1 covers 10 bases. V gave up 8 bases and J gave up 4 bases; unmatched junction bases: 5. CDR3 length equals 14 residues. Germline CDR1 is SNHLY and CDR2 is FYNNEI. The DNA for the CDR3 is TGTGCCAGCTCCCAGGACAGGGGGAATCAGCCCCAGCATTTT. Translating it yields CASSQDRGNQPQHF.